Given below is one T cell receptor (beta chain) in context. Its specificity is not known. This specimen belongs to a study of shared clonotypes between healthy human individuals. General study results and limits: A handful of donors shared around 5% of their naive CD4 clonotypes. What naive subsets generally showed was a larger estimated richness than memory subsets showed.

Donors were Caucasian adults residing in Nashville, Tennessee, USA. Over several immunoSEQ plates, each subset's genomic DNA was distributed in even portions. Profiled with immunoSEQ multiplex PCR; TCRdb holds only in-frame clones, not every one. The table has some 1,100,000 clones, roughly 74% seen once. The CDR3 is 13 residues long. Germline assignment: CDR1 SGDLS and CDR2 YYNGEE. V trimming: 0 bases; J trimming: 15 bases; junction bases outside the gene matches: 7. The source material was memory CD4+ T cells from PBMCs. Subset defined: CD45RA-negative fraction. The chain employs TRBV9 and TRBJ2-1; 9 bases align to TRBD2. The sequence derives from a man in his late teens or twenties in good health. Some clones in this sample may be carry-over from other donors' samples. CDR3 in amino acids: CASSVGGSGSLFF. The CDR3 DNA sequence: TGTGCCAGCAGCGTAGGGGGTAGCGGGAGCCTGTTCTTC.